This T cell receptor gamma chain is from a study of γδ T cells in repeated Plasmodium falciparum infection. At the level of the study: Malian children with intense seasonal malaria exposure were compared with matched Australian children.

This clone was recorded many times. Other DNA sequences in this specimen translate into the identical CDR3. TCRdb called clones from the multiplex PCR reads again using CATT. The table lists some 30,000 gamma-chain clones, approximately 1.4% of them singletons, with approximately 19% in the top ten. Sequenced input: gamma-delta T cells from blood. The TCR sequence derives from a pool of human donors (malaria-infected and uninfected, not separated).

The CDR3 spells CATWDRSDWIKTF. As DNA, the CDR3 is TGTGCCACCTGGGATCGAAGTGATTGGATCAAGACGTTT. The chain recombines TRGV4 with TRGJP2. The V gene's germline CDR1 is EGSTGY and CDR2 YDSYTSSV. The CDR3 loop spans 13 amino acids. J was trimmed by 5 bases and V by 3 bases; bases with no gene match: 3.